The 12 T cell receptor beta chains presented below share a single source sample, sequenced in a study of blood T cell repertoires in COVID-19. Profiling relied on immunoSEQ multiplex PCR, and the TCRdb table lists in-frame clones only, not all of them. Of about 75,000 clones listed, about 88% are singletons. Material: peripheral blood. The receptors shown here come from a human donor in a cohort sampled during active COVID-19.

The chain uses TRBV21-1 and TRBJ2-3; the table assigns TRBD2, which was not confirmed against the DNA. TRBV21-1 is marked as a pseudogene. The CDR3 sequence is 17 residues long. CDR3 residues: CASSIRPPLALTDTQYF. The CDR3, as DNA: TGTGCCAGCAGCATCCGCCCACCACTAGCGCTCACAGATACGCAGTATTTT.

J is TRBJ1-5 and V is TRBV10-3; tentatively, D is TRBD1 (6 bases). This CDR3 comprises 15 residues. Deletions cut 2 bases from V and 3 bases from J, with 11 bases between. CDR1 ENHRY and CDR2 SYGVKD come from the germline V gene. CDR3 sequence: CAISETQGNNQPQHF. The CDR3 DNA is TGTGCCATCAGTGAGACACAGGGCAACAATCAGCCCCAGCATTTT.

The chain joins TRBV6-5 to TRBJ1-5, with 8 bases fitting TRBD1. The CDR3 length is 14 residues. After removal of 6 bases from V and 3 bases from J, the junction contained 4 bases not matched to a gene. Germline V CDR1 and CDR2: MNHEY, SVGAGI. As DNA, the CDR3 is TGTGCCAGCAGCTTGGGACAGGCCAATCAGCCCCAGCATTTT. It codes for CASSLGQANQPQHF.

The chain combines TRBV6-5 with TRBJ1-4, with D possibly matching TRBD1 (5 bases). V was trimmed by 5 bases and J by 1 base, leaving 11 bases between them. CDR1 and CDR2 from the germline V gene are MNHEY and SVGAGI. This CDR3 is 15 amino acids long. The CDR3: CASSRTGETNEKLFF. The CDR3 nucleotides read TGTGCCAGCAGTAGAACAGGCGAAACTAATGAAAAACTGTTTTTT.

V is TRBV6-5 and J is TRBJ1-5; a possible D gene is TRBD1 (5 bases). Germline V CDR1 and CDR2: MNHEY, SVGAGI. V was pared by 6 bases and J by 2 bases, with 14 bases between. The CDR3 has 15 residues. The CDR3 region is CASSLKGRGNQPQHF. The CDR3, as DNA: TGTGCCAGCAGCTTGAAGGGCAGGGGCAATCAGCCCCAGCATTTT.

This clone has only a few counts. This chain connects TRBV11-2 to TRBJ2-7, with 7 positions matching TRBD1. CDR1 is SGHAT and CDR2 is FQNNGV in the germline V gene. V shed 5 bases and J 9 bases; nucleotides not matched to a gene: 4. This CDR3 comprises 11 residues. CDR3 loop: CASSQQGRQYF. CDR3 bases: TGTGCCAGCAGCCAACAGGGGAGGCAGTACTTC.

The chain carries TRBV18 and TRBJ2-3; TRBD2 agrees at 8 bases. Looked up from germline, CDR1 is KGHSH and CDR2 is LQKENI. The CDR3 has 16 residues. With V trimmed by 3 bases and J by 0 bases, 5 bases remained unmatched. CDR3 coding DNA: TGTGCCAGCTCACCCGACGAGCGGGGGAGCACAGATACGCAGTATTTT. Translation: CASSPDERGSTDTQYF.

This chain connects TRBV3-1 (or the pseudogene TRBV3-2) to TRBJ2-6; perhaps TRBD1 as D (5 bases). Trimming stripped 0 bases from V and 0 bases from J, with 9 bases between. Germline CDR1 and CDR2: LGHDT and YNNKEL (reference sequence). The CDR3 is 17 residues long. The CDR3 DNA follows: TGTGCCAGCAGCCAAGAAAGACAGTTCTCTGGGGCCAACGTCCTGACTTTC. Protein sequence: CASSQERQFSGANVLTF.

This clone has a single count. The chain employs TRBV5-1 and TRBJ2-1; TRBD2 might be the D (5 bases). This CDR3 is built from 17 residues. Looked up from germline, CDR1 is SGHRS and CDR2 is YFSETQ. Trimming stripped 0 bases from V and 8 bases from J, with 21 bases between. In DNA, the CDR3 is TGCGCCAGCAGCTTGGGGATGTCCGCGGACTTTAACGATGAGCAGTTCTTC. It translates to CASSLGMSADFNDEQFF.

The chain employs TRBV7-2 and TRBJ2-3, with 12 bases fitting TRBD2. Unmatched junction bases numbered 6, after V lost 5 bases and J lost 3 bases. Germline CDR1 and CDR2: SGHTA and FQGNSA. This CDR3 spans 16 amino acids. CDR3 protein: CASSPSSGGGTDTQYF. In nucleotides, the CDR3 is TGTGCCAGCAGCCCCTCTAGCGGGGGGGGTACAGATACGCAGTATTTT.

The chain combines TRBV6-5 with TRBJ1-6; D call uncertain. Germline V lookup: CDR1 MNHEY, CDR2 SVGAGI. The CDR3 runs 15 residues. The ends were cut back, 6 bases at V and 2 bases at J, with 11 bases in the middle. CDR3 DNA sequence: TGTGCCAGCAGGGGCGGGAGCGCCTATAATTCACCCCTCCACTTT. Protein sequence: CASRGGSAYNSPLHF.

The chain is built from TRBV15 and TRBJ2-5; 7 nucleotides line up with TRBD1. V lost 5 bases and J lost 1; bases outside the gene matches: 10. Germline V lookup: CDR1 LNHNV, CDR2 YYDKDF (reference sequence). The CDR3 totals 16 residues. The CDR3 reads CATSRWDSTFQETQYF. The CDR3 DNA reads TGTGCCACCAGCCGATGGGACAGCACATTCCAAGAGACCCAGTACTTC.